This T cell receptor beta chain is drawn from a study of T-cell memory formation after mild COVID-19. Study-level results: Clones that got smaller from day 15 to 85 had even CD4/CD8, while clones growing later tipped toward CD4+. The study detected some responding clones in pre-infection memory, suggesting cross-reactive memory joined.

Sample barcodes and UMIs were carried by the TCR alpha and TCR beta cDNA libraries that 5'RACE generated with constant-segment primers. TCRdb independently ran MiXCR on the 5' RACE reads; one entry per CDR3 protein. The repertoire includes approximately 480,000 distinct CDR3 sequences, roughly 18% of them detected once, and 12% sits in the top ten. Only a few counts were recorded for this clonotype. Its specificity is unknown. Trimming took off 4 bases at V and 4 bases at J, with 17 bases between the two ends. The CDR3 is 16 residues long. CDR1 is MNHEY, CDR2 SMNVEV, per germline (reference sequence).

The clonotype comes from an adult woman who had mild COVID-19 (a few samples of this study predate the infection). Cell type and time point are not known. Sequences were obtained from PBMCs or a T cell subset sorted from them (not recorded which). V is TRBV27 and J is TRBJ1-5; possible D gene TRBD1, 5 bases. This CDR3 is CASSSTWGGGNQPQHF. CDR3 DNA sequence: TGTGCCAGCAGTTCGACATGGGGGGGGGGTAATCAGCCCCAGCATTTT.